These T cell receptor beta chains were read from a single sample in a study of identical twins. TCRdb re-analysed the 5' RACE reads in MiXCR, keeping a single row per CDR3 protein. The profile covers approximately 590,000 distinct CDR3 sequences, with nearly 10% appearing a single time and under 3% taken by the ten largest. The same specimen was also included in a second study, on yellow fever vaccine responses in identical twins.

Material: PBMCs. Every receptor here comes from a woman aged 18 to 35 in good health. CDR3s include the opening cysteine and the closing phenylalanine or tryptophan. Fields, in order: V gene, D gene, J gene, clone size, CDR3 DNA, CDR3 protein. D genes are given only for firm matches. The size field is filled for only some rows; it gives once, few, many or a size class.

TRBV27,NA,TRBJ2-7,NA,TGTGCCAGCAGTTTATTGGCTAGTAGGGGCGAGCAGTACTTC,CASSLLASRGEQYF
TRBV27,TRBD2,TRBJ2-7,few,TGTGCCAGCAGTTCAATAGCGGGAGGGGTCGGAGAGCAGTACTTC,CASSSIAGGVGEQYF
TRBV6-4,NA,TRBJ2-2,few,TGTGCCAGCAGTAGTAGTACGGACACCGGGGAGCTGTTTTTT,CASSSSTDTGELFF
TRBV20-1,TRBD2,TRBJ2-3,many,TGCAGTGCTAGAGATCCCGCGGGGGGCCCTAGCACAGATACGCAGTATTTT,CSARDPAGGPSTDTQYF
TRBV6-2/TRBV6-3,NA,TRBJ2-5,NA,TGTGCCAGCAGTTACTCGATAGGAGGGGGCGCTTTCGAGACCCAGTACTTC,CASSYSIGGGAFETQYF
TRBV7-9,TRBD1,TRBJ1-2,NA,TGTGCCAGCAGCTTGGGGACAGGGGCTGAGAGCTACACCTTC,CASSLGTGAESYTF
TRBV24-1,TRBD2,TRBJ2-6,few,TGTGCCACCAGTGAACGGGACCCCGGGAGGGGCTCTGGGGCCAACGTCCTGACTTTC,CATSERDPGRGSGANVLTF
TRBV3-1,NA,TRBJ2-2,NA,TGTGCCAGCAGCAGACGGGCCGGGAACACCGGGGAGCTGTTTTTT,CASSRRAGNTGELFF
TRBV29-1,TRBD1,TRBJ1-2,NA,TGCAGCGTCATCCCGGGACAGGGTGTTGGCTACACCTTC,CSVIPGQGVGYTF
TRBV25-1,TRBD1,TRBJ2-2,NA,TGTGCCAGCAGTGACCTACTAGGGACAGCGAACACCGGGGAGCTGTTTTTT,CASSDLLGTANTGELFF
TRBV6-2/TRBV6-3,NA,TRBJ1-1,many,TGTGCCAGCAGTTACGCGGACAGCCACGCTACTGAAGCTTTCTTT,CASSYADSHATEAFF
TRBV6-1,NA,TRBJ2-1,few,TGTGCCAGCAGTCCGGGAGTTTTCAGTGAGCAGTTCTTC,CASSPGVFSEQFF
TRBV6-2/TRBV6-3,TRBD2,TRBJ2-2,NA,TGTGCCAGCAGCCGCCGCCCGGGACTAGCGAACACCGGGGAGCTGTTTTTT,CASSRRPGLANTGELFF
TRBV6-2/TRBV6-3,NA,TRBJ2-7,many,TGTGCCAGCAGGCCGCCGGGAAGCTCCTACGAGCAGTACTTC,CASRPPGSSYEQYF
TRBV24-1,TRBD1,TRBJ2-5,few,TGTGCCACCGGGGACAGGGAACAAGAGACCCAGTACTTC,CATGDREQETQYF
TRBV20-1,NA,TRBJ1-2,few,TGCAGTGCTAGAGAGCGAGGGCAAGGCGGCTACACCTTC,CSARERGQGGYTF
TRBV6-2/TRBV6-3,NA,TRBJ2-1,NA,TGTGCCAGCGGAGGGGGAGGTGAGCAGTTCTTC,CASGGGGEQFF
TRBV6-2/TRBV6-3,NA,TRBJ2-6,NA,TGTGCCAGCAGCCCGCGGACAAGCTCTGGGGCCAACGTCCTGACTTTC,CASSPRTSSGANVLTF
TRBV20-1,NA,TRBJ1-1,few,TGCAGTGCTAGATCGCCCACAGGCACTGAAGCTTTCTTT,CSARSPTGTEAFF
TRBV12-3/TRBV12-4,NA,TRBJ2-1,few,TGTGCCAGCAAACCTGAAAGCTCCTACAATGAGCAGTTCTTC,CASKPESSYNEQFF
TRBV19,NA,TRBJ2-4,NA,TGTGCCAGTAGTATCCGCTCGGCCAAAAACATTCAGTACTTC,CASSIRSAKNIQYF
TRBV12-3/TRBV12-4,NA,TRBJ2-5,many,TGTGCCAGCGGATCAGGGGCTTGGGAGACCCAGTACTTC,CASGSGAWETQYF
TRBV20-1,NA,TRBJ1-4,few,TGCAGTGCTAGAGCGGGTATGTCGGCAACTAATGAAAAACTGTTTTTT,CSARAGMSATNEKLFF
TRBV2,NA,TRBJ2-7,NA,TGTGCCAGCAGAGAAGGGTTGAACGAGCAGTACTTC,CASREGLNEQYF